This T cell receptor (beta chain) was profiled in a study of glioma-infiltrating T cells after dendritic cell vaccination. Study in general: Three intradermal dendritic cell vaccine injections were given every two weeks.

This CDR3 contains 15 residues. Germline V gives CDR1 SGHRS, CDR2 YFSETQ. V lost 4 bases to trimming and J lost 7 bases, with 18 bases between them. Time point here: after dendritic cell vaccination, including at tumor progression/relapse. Patients had residual fresh-frozen tumor tissue and more than two years of survival data. None of the glioblastoma patients had an isocitrate dehydrogenase mutation. The PCR used 60 V beta and 13 J beta primers. TCRdb's table, derived via immunoSEQ multiplex PCR, lists solely in-frame clones and lacks some. This table holds fewer than 85,000 clones, around 87% found once.

The chain combines TRBV5-1 with TRBJ2-1, with a possible D match to TRBD2 (6 bases). This sample comprised blood, obtained after dendritic cell vaccination. The sequence derives from a human donor with glioblastoma. The CDR3 spells CASSHGWGGENEQFF. In DNA form, the CDR3 reads TGCGCCAGCAGCCACGGGTGGGGAGGCGAGAATGAGCAGTTCTTC.